The clone carrying this TCR beta chain was picked up many times. Its antigen is not identified. The data were taken from a study of neurological immune-mediated disorders. General observations from the study: The study found no CDR3 amino acid sequences shared by expanded clones across subjects, suggesting private repertoires in all groups.

V shed 3 bases and J 1 base; nucleotides not matched to a gene: 16. The germline CDR1 and CDR2 sequences are LNHNV and YYDKDF (reference sequence). This CDR3 has 20 residues. TCRdb recomputed calls from the 5' RACE reads with MiXCR, one row per CDR3 protein. The sample lists about 80,000 distinct CDR3 sequences; 5.8% were seen once. Time point here: longitudinal time-point 2. The sample consisted of PBMCs. The J gene is TRBJ1-5, the V gene TRBV15; TRBD1 agrees at 9 bases. The TCR sequence derives from an older woman with multiple sclerosis. CDR3 protein: CATSRGAGTGSRGSNQPQHF. In DNA form, the CDR3 reads TGTGCCACCAGCAGGGGGGCTGGGACAGGGTCTCGCGGAAGCAATCAGCCCCAGCATTTT.